The 7 T cell receptor beta chains listed next were all sequenced from one sample in a study of spatial heterogeneity in lung cancer. TCRdb reprocessed the 5' RACE reads with MiXCR, giving one entry per CDR3 protein. The data hold some 110,000 distinct CDR3 sequences, with over 9% observed a single time. The time point denotes: blood at routine non-recurrence follow-up after resection. No cell sorting; template was whole RNA from tumor, lung tissue or PBMC. Sample: PBMCs, taken at follow-up. The receptors derive from a male donor with early-stage non-small cell lung cancer.

This clonotype has only a few counts. The chain joins TRBV2 to TRBJ2-5, with TRBD1 matching over 7 bases. J gave up 9 bases and V 5 bases, and 0 bases lay outside the gene matches. Germline lookup yields CDR1 SNHLY and CDR2 FYNNEI. The CDR3 sequence is 10 residues long. The CDR3 region is CASSTGAQYF. The DNA of the CDR3 is TGTGCCAGCAGTACAGGGGCCCAGTACTTC.

This clonotype has a count of ten or more. V and J are TRBV4-2 and TRBJ2-5; 7 positions agree with TRBD1. Germline V gene sequence: CDR1 LGHNA, CDR2 YNFKEQ. There are 18 residues in the CDR3. The trim removed 0 bases at V and 0 bases at J, leaving 10 bases unmatched. CDR3 residues: CASSQDHAGTAYQETQYF. CDR3 coding DNA: TGTGCCAGCAGCCAAGATCACGCTGGGACAGCGTACCAAGAGACCCAGTACTTC.

This clonotype was observed many times. The chain joins TRBV28 to TRBJ1-5; 10 nucleotides match TRBD1. CDR3 length: 17 amino acids. Germline CDR1 reads MDHEN; CDR2 reads SYDVKM. J was trimmed by 7 bases and V by 4 bases; bases with no gene match: 13. CDR3: CASSSPLGQGRNQPQHF. The CDR3 DNA reads as TGTGCCAGCAGTTCCCCCCTGGGACAGGGGAGAAACCAGCCCCAGCATTTT.

This clonotype was picked up a small number of times. This chain joins TRBV7-3 and TRBJ1-1; TRBD1 aligns across 9 bases. The CDR3 is made up of 15 amino acids. Germline V gives CDR1 SGHTA, CDR2 FQGTGA. The V gene end was trimmed by 1 base and the J gene end by 7 bases; junction bases not matched to a gene: 7. The CDR3 DNA sequence: TGTGCCAGCAGCTTAATAGGAGGGGACAGGGATGAAGCTTTCTTT. It yields the protein CASSLIGGDRDEAFF.

This clonotype was seen many times. The chain combines TRBV20-1 with TRBJ2-7; 9 bases agree with TRBD1. The junction had 7 bases not matched to a gene; V was cut back by 0 bases and J by 4 bases. Per the germline V gene, CDR1 is DFQATT and CDR2 is SNEGSKA (reference sequence). This CDR3 has 15 residues. This CDR3 reads CSARDEGTGLYEQYF. CDR3 coding DNA: TGCAGTGCTAGAGATGAGGGGACAGGGCTTTACGAGCAGTACTTC.

This clonotype was recorded many times. The CDR3 nucleotides read TGCAGCGTTGTTCAGGGGGCCGCCGAGACCCAGTACTTC. Amino acid sequence: CSVVQGAAETQYF. The V call is TRBV29-1, the J call TRBJ2-5; 8 nucleotides agree with TRBD1. Germline V CDR1 and CDR2: SQVTM, ANQGSEA. V lost 4 bases to trimming and J lost 5 bases; unmatched junction nucleotides: 6. This CDR3 is built from 13 residues.

The rearrangement links TRBV10-2 to TRBJ2-1; D not certain. Deletions cut 5 bases from V and 0 bases from J, with 8 bases between. Germline assignment: CDR1 WSHSY and CDR2 SAAADI. There are 14 residues in the CDR3. CDR3 sequence (DNA): TGCGCCAGCAGTAGGCAGTTCTCCTACAATGAGCAGTTCTTC. Encoded protein: CASSRQFSYNEQFF.